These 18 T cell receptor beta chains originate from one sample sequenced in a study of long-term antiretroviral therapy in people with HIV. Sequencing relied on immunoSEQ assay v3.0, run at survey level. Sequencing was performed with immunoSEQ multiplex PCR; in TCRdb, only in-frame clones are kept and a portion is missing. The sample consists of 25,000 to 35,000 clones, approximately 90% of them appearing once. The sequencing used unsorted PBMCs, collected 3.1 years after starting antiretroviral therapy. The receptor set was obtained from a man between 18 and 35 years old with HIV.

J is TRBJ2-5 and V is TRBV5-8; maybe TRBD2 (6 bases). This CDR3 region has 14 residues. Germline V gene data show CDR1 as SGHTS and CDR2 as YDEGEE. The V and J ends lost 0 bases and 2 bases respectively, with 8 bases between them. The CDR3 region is CASSLVGGQETQYF. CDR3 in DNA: TGTGCCAGCAGCTTGGTCGGGGGACAAGAGACCCAGTACTTC.

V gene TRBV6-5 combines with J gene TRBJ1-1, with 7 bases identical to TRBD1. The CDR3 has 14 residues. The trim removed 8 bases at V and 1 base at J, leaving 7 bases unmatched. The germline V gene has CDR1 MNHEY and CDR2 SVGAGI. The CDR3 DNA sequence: TGTGCCAGCGGACAGGACACGGGGAACACTGAAGCTTTCTTT. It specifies CASGQDTGNTEAFF.

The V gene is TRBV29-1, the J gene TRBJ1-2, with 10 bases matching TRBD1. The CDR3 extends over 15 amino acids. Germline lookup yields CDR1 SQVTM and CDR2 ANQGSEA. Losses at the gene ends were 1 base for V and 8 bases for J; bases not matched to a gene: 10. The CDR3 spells CSVEVPGQGSGGYTF. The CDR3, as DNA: TGCAGCGTTGAAGTCCCGGGACAGGGGTCGGGAGGCTACACCTTC.

CDR3 region: CASTKTGSYPYGYTF. The CDR3 region has the DNA TGTGCCAGCACCAAGACAGGGTCCTATCCATATGGCTACACCTTC. The chain employs TRBV27 and TRBJ1-2; 7 nucleotides match TRBD1. With V trimmed by 7 bases and J by 5 bases, 13 bases remained unmatched. Germline lookup yields CDR1 MNHEY and CDR2 SMNVEV (reference sequence). The CDR3 is 15 residues long.

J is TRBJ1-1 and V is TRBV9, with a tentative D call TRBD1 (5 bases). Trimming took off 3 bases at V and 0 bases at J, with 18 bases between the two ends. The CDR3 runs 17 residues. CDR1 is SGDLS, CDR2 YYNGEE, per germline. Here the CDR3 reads CASSAGGWDLMNTEAFF. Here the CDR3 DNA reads TGTGCCAGCAGCGCCGGGGGGTGGGACCTAATGAACACTGAAGCTTTCTTT.

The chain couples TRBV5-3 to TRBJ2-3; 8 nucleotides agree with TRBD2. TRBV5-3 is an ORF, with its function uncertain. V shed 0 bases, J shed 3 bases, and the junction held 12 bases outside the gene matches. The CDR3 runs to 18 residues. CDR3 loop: CARSLVGPTSGGTDTQYF. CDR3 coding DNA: TGTGCCAGAAGCTTGGTGGGGCCCACTAGCGGAGGGACAGATACGCAGTATTTT.

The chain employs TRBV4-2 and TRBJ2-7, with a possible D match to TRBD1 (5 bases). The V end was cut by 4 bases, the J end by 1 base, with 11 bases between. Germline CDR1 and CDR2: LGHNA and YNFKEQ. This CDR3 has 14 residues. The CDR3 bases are TGTGCCAGCAGCCGTAATAGGGGATCCTACGAGCAGTACTTC. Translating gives CASSRNRGSYEQYF.

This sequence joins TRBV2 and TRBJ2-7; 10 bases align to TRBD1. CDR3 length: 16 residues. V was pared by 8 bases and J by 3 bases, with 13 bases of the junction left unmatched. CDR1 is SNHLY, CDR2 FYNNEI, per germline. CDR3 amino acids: CASSNRDRGDLYEQYF. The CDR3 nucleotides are TGTGCCAGCTCTAATAGGGACAGGGGAGATCTCTACGAGCAGTACTTC.

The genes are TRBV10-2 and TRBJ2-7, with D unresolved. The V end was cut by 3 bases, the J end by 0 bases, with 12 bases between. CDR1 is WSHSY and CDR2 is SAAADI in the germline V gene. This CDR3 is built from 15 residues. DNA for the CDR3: TGCGCCAGCAGTGACGGCGGAAGTAGCTCCTACGAGCAGTACTTC. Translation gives CASSDGGSSSYEQYF.

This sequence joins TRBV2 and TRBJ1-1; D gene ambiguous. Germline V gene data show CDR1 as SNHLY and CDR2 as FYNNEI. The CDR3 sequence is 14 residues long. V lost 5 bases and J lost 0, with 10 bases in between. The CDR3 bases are TGTGCCAGCAGTTACGGCCGAATGAACACTGAAGCTTTCTTT. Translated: CASSYGRMNTEAFF.

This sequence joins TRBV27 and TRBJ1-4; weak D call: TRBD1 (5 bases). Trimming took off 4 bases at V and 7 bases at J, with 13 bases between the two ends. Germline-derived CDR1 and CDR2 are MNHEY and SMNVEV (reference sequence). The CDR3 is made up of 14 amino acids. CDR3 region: CASSSLPQGEKLFF. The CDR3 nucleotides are TGTGCCAGCAGTTCCCTACCCCAGGGTGAAAAACTGTTTTTT.

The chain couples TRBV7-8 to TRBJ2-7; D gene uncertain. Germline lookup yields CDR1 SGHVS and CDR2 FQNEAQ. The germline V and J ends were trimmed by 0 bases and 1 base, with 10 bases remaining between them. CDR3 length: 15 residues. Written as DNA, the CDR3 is TGTGCCAGCAGCTTAGCCCTCATCAGTTCCTACGAGCAGTACTTC. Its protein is CASSLALISSYEQYF.

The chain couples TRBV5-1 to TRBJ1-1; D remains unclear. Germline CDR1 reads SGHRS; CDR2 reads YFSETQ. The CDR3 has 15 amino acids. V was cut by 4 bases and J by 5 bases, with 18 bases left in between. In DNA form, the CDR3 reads TGCGCCAGCAGCCCCGGCGACGACGGAGGGACTGAAGCTTTCTTT. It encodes CASSPGDDGGTEAFF.

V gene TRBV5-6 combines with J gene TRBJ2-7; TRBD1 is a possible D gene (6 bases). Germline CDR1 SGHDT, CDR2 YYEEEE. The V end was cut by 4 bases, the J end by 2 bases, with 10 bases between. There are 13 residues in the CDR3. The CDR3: CASSGQSPYEQYF. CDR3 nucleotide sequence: TGTGCCAGCAGCGGACAGAGTCCCTACGAGCAGTACTTC.

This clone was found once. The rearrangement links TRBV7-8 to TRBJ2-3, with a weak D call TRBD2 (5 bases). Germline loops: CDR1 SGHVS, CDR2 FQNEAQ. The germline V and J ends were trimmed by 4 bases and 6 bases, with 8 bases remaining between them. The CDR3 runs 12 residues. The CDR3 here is CASSSRRDTQYF. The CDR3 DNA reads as TGTGCCAGCAGCTCACGGAGGGATACGCAGTATTTT.

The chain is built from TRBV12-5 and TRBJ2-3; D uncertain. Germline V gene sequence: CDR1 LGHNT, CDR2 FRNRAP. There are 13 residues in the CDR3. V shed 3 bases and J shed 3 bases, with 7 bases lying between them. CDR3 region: CASGLVRTDTQYF. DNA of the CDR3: TGTGCTAGTGGTTTAGTGAGGACAGATACGCAGTATTTT. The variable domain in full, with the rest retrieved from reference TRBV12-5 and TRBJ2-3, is DARVTQTPRHKVTEMGQEVTMRCQPILGHNTVFWYRQTMMQGLELLAYFRNRAPLDDSGMPKDRFSAEMPDATLATLKIQPSEPRDSAVYFCASGLVRTDTQYFGPGTRLTVL.

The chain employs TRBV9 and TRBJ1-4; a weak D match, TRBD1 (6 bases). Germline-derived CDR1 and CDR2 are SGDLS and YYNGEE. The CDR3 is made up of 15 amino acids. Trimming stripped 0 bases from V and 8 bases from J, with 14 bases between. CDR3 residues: CASSVEGRGGEKLFF. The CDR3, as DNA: TGTGCCAGCAGCGTAGAGGGCAGGGGCGGCGAAAAACTGTTTTTT.

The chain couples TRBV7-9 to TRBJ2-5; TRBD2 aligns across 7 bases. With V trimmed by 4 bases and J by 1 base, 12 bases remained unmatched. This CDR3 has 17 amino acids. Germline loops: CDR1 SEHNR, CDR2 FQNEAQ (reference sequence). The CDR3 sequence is CASSSVPGPGGQETQYF. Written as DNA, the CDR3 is TGTGCCAGCAGCTCCGTTCCGGGACCGGGGGGCCAAGAGACCCAGTACTTC.